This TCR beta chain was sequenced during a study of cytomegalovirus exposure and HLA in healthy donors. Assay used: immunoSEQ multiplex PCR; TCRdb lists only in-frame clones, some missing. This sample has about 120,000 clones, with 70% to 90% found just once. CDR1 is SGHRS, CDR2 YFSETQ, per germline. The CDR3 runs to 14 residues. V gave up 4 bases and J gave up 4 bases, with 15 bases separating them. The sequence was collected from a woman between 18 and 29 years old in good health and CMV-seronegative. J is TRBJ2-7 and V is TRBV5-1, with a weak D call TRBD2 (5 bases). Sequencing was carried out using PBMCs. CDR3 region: CASSKAGTGYEQYF. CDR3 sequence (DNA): TGCGCCAGCAGCAAGGCGGGTACCGGGTACGAGCAGTACTTC.